This T cell receptor (beta chain) comes out of a study of metastatic and nonmetastatic thyroid tumors. Background on the study: A comparison of repertoires was made across blood and tumor or nodule tissue from malignant and benign thyroid patients. Study-wide results and caveats: In blood and tumor, TCR beta diversity was reportedly significantly higher in malignant thyroid tumors than in benign nodules.

A word on this clone: Its target is not known.

None of the patients had undergone any treatment ahead of thyroid surgery. V lost 6 bases and J lost 7; bases outside the gene matches: 9. Germline V gene data show CDR1 as MNHNS and CDR2 as SASEGT. This CDR3 contains 16 residues. Original data processing: Using the CDR3 differences seen across clinicopathological groups, the authors built a distant-metastasis classifier for papillary thyroid cancer, which was meant to discriminate distant-metastatic patients. Using MiXCR, TCRdb re-called clones from the PCR reads. The V and J calls shown here were made by TCRdb, not taken from the authors' results. Seen here are fewer than 15,000 clones, roughly a quarter observed once, and the top ten hold approximately 18%.

This chain links TRBV6-1 with TRBJ1-4; 12 bases are a match to TRBD1. The specimen was tumor tissue. The clonotype comes from a female donor with papillary thyroid cancer or a benign thyroid nodule (not recorded which). Some clones in this sample may be carry-over from other donors' samples. The DNA of the CDR3 is TGTGCCAGCAGCCGGGACAGGGGGCGGGTGGTTGAAAAACTGTTTTTT. This encodes CASSRDRGRVVEKLFF.